This T cell receptor (beta chain) was recovered during a study of cytotoxic CD8 clonotypes in ibrutinib-treated CLL. For the study at large: Overall, 24 responses were partial and 2 complete; following median around 68 months, about 14 patients stayed remitted and approximately 12 progressed.

The data were produced by immunoSEQ multiplex PCR, yet TCRdb's version contains in-frame clones alone and is incomplete. This repertoire shows 40,000 or so clones, more than 60% found once; its top ten account for about 13%. Investigators sourced 1.5 to 2 micrograms of genomic DNA from cryopreserved PBMCs for TCR beta libraries. As regards this clone: Its specificity is not known.

The CDR3 loop spans 13 amino acids. Germline assignment: CDR1 MNHNS and CDR2 SASEGT. V was pared by 4 bases and J by 6 bases, with 2 bases of the junction left unmatched. Overall study findings and caveats: Public clonotypes, found uncommonly, either contracted or stayed stable on treatment.

This chain connects TRBV6-1 to TRBJ2-1; 8 bases fit TRBD2. The TCR comes from a human donor with chronic lymphocytic leukemia. Sequenced material: PBMCs, taken after 12 months of ibrutinib treatment. The CDR3 coding sequence is TGTGCCAGCAGTGGAGGACTAGCCAATGAGCAGTTCTTC. Translated, it gives CASSGGLANEQFF.